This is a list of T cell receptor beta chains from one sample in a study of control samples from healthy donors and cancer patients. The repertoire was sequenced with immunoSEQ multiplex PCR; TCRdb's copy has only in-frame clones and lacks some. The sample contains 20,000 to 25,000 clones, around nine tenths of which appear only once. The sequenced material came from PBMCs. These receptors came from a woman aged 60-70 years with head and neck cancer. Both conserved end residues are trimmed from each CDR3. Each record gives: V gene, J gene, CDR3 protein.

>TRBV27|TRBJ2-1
ASSVGGDEQF
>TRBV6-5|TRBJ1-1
ASLGQGVRAF
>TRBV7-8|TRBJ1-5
ASSLGKPWVNSNQPQH
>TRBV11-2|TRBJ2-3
ASSPNVQTDTQY
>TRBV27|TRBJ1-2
ASSHSPQGASGYT
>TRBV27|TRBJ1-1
ASSRQLNTEAF
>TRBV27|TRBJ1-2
ASSLSGFDYGYT
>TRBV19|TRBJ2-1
ASSTRTSGRAGNEQF
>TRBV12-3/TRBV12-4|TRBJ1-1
ASSLVGSTEAF
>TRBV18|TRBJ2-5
ASSQGSAETQY
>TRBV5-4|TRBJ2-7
ASSLGAAASYEQY
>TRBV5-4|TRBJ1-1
ASSLAWGMNTEAF
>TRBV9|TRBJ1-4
ASSPRGGAEKLF
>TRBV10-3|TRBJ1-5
AISDSFGGQPQH
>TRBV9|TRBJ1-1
ASSVEDTGLNTEAF
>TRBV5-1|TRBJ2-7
ASRGDYTSYEQY